This record covers a single TCR beta chain. Method: immunoSEQ multiplex PCR; TCRdb's copy keeps in-frame clones and lacks some. The sample shows roughly 93,000 clones, 80% to 95% of them seen only once. These data come from a study of T cell changes during pregnancy in multiple sclerosis. This CDR3 spans 14 amino acids. With 3 bases clipped from V and 4 bases from J, the junction kept 6 bases outside the gene matches. Germline loops: CDR1 GTSNPN, CDR2 SVGIG (reference sequence). Sequenced material: peripheral blood, taken after pregnancy. The clonotype originates from a female donor with multiple sclerosis, enrolled in a pregnancy study. This chain joins TRBV30 and TRBJ1-3, with 7 bases identical to TRBD1. The CDR3 reads CAWRPGGAGNTIYF. The CDR3 DNA sequence: TGTGCCTGGAGGCCAGGGGGAGCAGGAAACACCATATATTTT.